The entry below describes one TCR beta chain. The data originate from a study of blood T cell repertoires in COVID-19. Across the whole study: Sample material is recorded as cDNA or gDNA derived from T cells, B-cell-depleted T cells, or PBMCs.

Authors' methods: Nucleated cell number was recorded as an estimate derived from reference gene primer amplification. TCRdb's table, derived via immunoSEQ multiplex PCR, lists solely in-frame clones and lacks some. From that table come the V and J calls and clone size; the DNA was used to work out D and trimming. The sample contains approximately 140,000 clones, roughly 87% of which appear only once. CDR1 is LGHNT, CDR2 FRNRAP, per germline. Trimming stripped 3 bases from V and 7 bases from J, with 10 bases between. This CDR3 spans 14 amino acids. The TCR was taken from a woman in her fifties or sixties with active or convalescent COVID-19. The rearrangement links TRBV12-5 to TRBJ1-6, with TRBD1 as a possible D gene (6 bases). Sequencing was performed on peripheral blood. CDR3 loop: CASGLGQPNSPLHF. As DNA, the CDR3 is TGTGCTAGTGGTTTAGGACAGCCCAATTCACCCCTCCACTTT.